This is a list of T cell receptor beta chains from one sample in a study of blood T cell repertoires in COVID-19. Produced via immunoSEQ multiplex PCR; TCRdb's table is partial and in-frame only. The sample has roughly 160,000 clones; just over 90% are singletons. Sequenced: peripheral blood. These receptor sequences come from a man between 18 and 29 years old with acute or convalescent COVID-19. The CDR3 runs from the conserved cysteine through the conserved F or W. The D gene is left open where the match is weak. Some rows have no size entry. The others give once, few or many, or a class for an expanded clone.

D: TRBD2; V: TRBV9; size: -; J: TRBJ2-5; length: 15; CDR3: CASSTAGALWETQYF; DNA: TGTGCCAGCAGCACAGCGGGAGCCCTCTGGGAGACCCAGTACTTC
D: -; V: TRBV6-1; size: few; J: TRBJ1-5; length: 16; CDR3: CASSEARRASNQPQHF; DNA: TGTGCCAGCAGTGAAGCGAGAAGAGCTAGCAATCAGCCCCAGCATTTT
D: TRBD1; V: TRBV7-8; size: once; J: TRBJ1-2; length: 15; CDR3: CASSPRDSQHEGYTF; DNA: TGTGCCAGCAGCCCGAGGGACAGCCAGCATGAAGGCTACACCTTC
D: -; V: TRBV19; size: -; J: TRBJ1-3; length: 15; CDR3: CASSQLTGQGNTIYF; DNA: TGTGCCAGTAGTCAACTTACAGGGCAAGGAAACACCATATATTTT
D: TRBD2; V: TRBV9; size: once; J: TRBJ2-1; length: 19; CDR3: CASSVAGLAGWPTPNEQFF; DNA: TGTGCCAGCAGCGTAGCAGGACTAGCGGGGTGGCCAACCCCAAATGAGCAGTTCTTC
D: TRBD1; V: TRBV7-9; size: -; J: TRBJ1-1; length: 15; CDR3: CASSQYRGKDTEAFF; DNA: TGTGCCAGCAGCCAATACAGGGGAAAGGACACTGAAGCTTTCTTT
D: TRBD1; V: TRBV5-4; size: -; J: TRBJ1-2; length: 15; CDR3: CASSYRWDSFYGYTF; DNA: TGTGCCAGCAGCTACAGGTGGGACAGCTTCTATGGCTACACCTTC
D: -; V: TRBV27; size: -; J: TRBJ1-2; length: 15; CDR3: CASSLYPPDSYGYTF; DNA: TGTGCCAGCAGTTTATACCCCCCGGACAGCTATGGCTACACCTTC
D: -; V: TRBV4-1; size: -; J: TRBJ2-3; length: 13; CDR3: CASSQEYFDTQYF; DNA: TGCGCCAGCAGCCAAGAGTATTTTGATACGCAGTATTTT
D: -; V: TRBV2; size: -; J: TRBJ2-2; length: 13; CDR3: CASSEVRGGELFF; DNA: TGTGCCAGCAGTGAAGTAAGGGGGGGGGAGCTGTTTTTT
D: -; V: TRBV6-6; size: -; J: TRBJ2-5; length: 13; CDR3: CASSYGSLGTQYF; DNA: TGTGCCAGCAGTTACGGTAGCTTGGGGACCCAGTACTTC
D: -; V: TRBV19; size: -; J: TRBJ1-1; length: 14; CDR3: CASKIGGEYTEAFF; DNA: TGTGCCAGTAAGATAGGGGGTGAGTACACTGAAGCTTTCTTT
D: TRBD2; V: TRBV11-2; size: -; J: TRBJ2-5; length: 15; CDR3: CASSGTGTSRETQYF; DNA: TGTGCCAGCAGCGGGACCGGGACTAGCAGAGAGACCCAGTACTTC
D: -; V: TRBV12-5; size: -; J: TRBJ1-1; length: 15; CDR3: CASGLVRSMNTEAFF; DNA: TGTGCTAGTGGTTTGGTACGGAGTATGAACACTGAAGCTTTCTTT
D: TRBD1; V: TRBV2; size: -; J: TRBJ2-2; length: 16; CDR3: CASSLRQGLNTGELFF; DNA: TGTGCCAGCAGTCTTAGACAGGGGTTAAACACCGGGGAGCTGTTTTTT
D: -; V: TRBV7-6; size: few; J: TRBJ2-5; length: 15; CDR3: CASSSLLAEQETQYF; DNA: TGTGCCAGCAGCTCTCTACTAGCTGAGCAAGAGACCCAGTACTTC
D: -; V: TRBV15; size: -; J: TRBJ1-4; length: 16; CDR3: CATSRERRATNEKLFF; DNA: TGTGCCACCAGCAGGGAGAGGAGAGCAACTAATGAAAAACTGTTTTTT
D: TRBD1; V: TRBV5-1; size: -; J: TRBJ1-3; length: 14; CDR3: CASSLTGAGNTIYF; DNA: TGCGCCAGCAGCTTAACAGGGGCTGGAAACACCATATATTTT
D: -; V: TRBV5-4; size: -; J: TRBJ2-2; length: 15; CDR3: CASSLPPPRAGELFF; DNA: TGTGCCAGCAGCTTGCCCCCTCCCCGGGCCGGGGAGCTGTTTTTT
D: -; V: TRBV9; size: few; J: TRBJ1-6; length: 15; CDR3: CASSPPGSYNSPLHF; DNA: TGTGCCAGCAGCCCCCCAGGGTCCTATAATTCACCCCTCCACTTT
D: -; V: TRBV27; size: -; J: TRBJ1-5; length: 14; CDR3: CASSYDSSNQPQHF; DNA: TGTGCCAGCAGTTACGACAGCTCCAATCAGCCCCAGCATTTT
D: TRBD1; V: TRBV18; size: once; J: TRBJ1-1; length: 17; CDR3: CASSPPVTGGGGTEAFF; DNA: TGTGCCAGCTCACCACCAGTTACAGGGGGCGGAGGCACTGAAGCTTTCTTT
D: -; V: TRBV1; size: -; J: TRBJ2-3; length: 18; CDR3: CTSSQDLGLAGDTDTQYF; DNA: TGCACCAGCAGCCAAGATCTTGGGCTAGCGGGGGACACAGATACGCAGTATTTT
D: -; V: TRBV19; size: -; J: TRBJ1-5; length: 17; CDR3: CASKAQKGGESNQPQHF; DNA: TGTGCCAGTAAGGCTCAGAAGGGAGGCGAGTCAAATCAGCCCCAGCATTTT
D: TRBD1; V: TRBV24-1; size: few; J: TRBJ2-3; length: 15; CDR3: CATSETGGSTDTQYF; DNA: TGTGCCACCAGTGAAACAGGGGGGAGCACAGATACGCAGTATTTT
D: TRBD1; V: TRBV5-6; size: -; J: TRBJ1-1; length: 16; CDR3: CASSLRGQTMNTEAFF; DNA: TGTGCCAGCAGCTTAAGGGGACAGACTATGAACACTGAAGCTTTCTTT
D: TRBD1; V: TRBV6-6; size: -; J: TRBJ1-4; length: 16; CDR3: CASSPGQGALNEKLFF; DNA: TGTGCCAGCAGTCCGGGACAGGGGGCACTTAATGAAAAACTGTTTTTT
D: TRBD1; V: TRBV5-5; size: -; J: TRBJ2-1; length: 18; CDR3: CASSLQIRGLSSYNEQFF; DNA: TGTGCCAGCAGCTTACAAATCAGGGGGCTGAGCTCCTACAATGAGCAGTTCTTC
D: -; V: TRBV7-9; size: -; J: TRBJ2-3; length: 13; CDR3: CASSFPNTDTQYF; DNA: TGTGCCAGCAGCTTCCCCAACACAGATACGCAGTATTTT
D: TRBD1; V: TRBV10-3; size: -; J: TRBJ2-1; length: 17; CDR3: CAISASPGTGEGNEQFF; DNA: TGTGCCATCAGTGCGTCCCCCGGGACAGGGGAAGGGAATGAGCAGTTCTTC
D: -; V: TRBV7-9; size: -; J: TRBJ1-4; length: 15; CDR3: CASSQTGILGEKLFF; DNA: TGTGCCAGCAGTCAAACAGGGATCCTAGGTGAAAAACTGTTTTTT
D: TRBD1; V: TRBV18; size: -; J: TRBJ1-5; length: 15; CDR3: CASSPGTGGYQPQHF; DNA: TGTGCCAGCTCACCAGGGACAGGGGGATATCAGCCCCAGCATTTT
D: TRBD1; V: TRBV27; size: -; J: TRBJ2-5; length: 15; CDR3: CASSLRPTGGETQYF; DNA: TGTGCCAGCAGTTTAAGGCCGACAGGGGGGGAGACCCAGTACTTC
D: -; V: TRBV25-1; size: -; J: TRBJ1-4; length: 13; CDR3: CASSDRANEKLFF; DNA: TGTGCCAGCAGTGACAGGGCAAATGAAAAACTGTTTTTT
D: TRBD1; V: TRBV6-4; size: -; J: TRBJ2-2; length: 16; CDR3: CASSDSRTGGTGELFF; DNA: TGTGCCAGCAGTGACTCACGGACAGGGGGCACCGGGGAGCTGTTTTTT
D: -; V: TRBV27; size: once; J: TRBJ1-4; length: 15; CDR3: CASSLGRLGGEKLFF; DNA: TGTGCCAGCAGTCTCGGTCGATTGGGAGGTGAAAAACTGTTTTTT
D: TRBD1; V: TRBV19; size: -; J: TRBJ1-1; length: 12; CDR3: CATLQGWTEAFF; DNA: TGTGCCACCCTACAGGGGTGGACTGAAGCTTTCTTT
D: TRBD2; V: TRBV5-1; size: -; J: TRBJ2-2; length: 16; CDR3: CASTSGGAMGTGELFF; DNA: TGCGCCAGCACTAGCGGGGGGGCGATGGGCACCGGGGAGCTGTTTTTT
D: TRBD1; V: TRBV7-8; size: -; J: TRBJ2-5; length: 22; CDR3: CASSLFAMGWTGGRVGQETQYF; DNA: TGTGCCAGCAGCTTATTTGCCATGGGTTGGACAGGGGGCCGGGTAGGCCAAGAGACCCAGTACTTC
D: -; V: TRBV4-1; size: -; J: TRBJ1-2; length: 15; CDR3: CASRPQGPLGGGYTF; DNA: TGCGCCAGCAGACCTCAGGGTCCTCTGGGGGGTGGCTACACCTTC
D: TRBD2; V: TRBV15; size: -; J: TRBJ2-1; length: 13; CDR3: CATGIAGVNEQFF; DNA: TGTGCCACCGGGATAGCGGGAGTCAATGAGCAGTTCTTC
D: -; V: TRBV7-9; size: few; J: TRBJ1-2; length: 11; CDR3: CASSLLYGYTF; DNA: TGTGCCAGCAGCTTACTCTATGGCTACACCTTC
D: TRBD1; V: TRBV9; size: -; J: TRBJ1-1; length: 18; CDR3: CASSVGGQGGKSDTEAFF; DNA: TGTGCCAGCAGCGTAGGGGGACAGGGAGGAAAGTCGGACACTGAAGCTTTCTTT
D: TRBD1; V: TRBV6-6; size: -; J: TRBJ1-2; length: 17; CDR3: CASSLQTGGLSNYGYTF; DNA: TGTGCCAGCAGTCTCCAGACAGGGGGTTTATCTAACTATGGCTACACCTTC
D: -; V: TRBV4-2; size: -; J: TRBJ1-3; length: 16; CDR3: CASSPIVQGTGNTIYF; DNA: TGTGCCAGCAGCCCGATTGTACAGGGAACTGGAAACACCATATATTTT
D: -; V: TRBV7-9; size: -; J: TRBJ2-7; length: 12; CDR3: CASSRDMEEQYF; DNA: TGTGCCAGCAGCCGGGACATGGAAGAGCAGTACTTC
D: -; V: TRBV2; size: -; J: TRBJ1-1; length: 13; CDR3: CASTLGGNTEAFF; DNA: TGTGCCAGCACCCTAGGGGGGAACACTGAAGCTTTCTTT
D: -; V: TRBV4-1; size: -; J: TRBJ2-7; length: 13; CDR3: CASSLGQSYEQYF; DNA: TGCGCCAGCAGCCTAGGACAAAGCTACGAGCAGTACTTC
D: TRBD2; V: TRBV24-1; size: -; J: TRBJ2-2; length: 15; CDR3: CATIAGGRNTGELFF; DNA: TGTGCCACCATCGCGGGGGGCCGTAACACCGGGGAGCTGTTTTTT
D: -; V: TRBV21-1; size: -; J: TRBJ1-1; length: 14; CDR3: CASTLTGLRSEAFF; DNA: TGTGCCAGCACCCTAACAGGTCTTCGGTCTGAAGCTTTCTTT
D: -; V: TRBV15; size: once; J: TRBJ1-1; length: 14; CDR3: CATSSPRGNTEAFF; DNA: TGTGCCACCAGCAGCCCCAGGGGAAACACTGAAGCTTTCTTT
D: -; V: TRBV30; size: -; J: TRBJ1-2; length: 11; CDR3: CAWSAYYGYTF; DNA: TGTGCCTGGAGTGCCTACTATGGCTACACCTTC
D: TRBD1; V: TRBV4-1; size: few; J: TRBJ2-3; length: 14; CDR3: CASSQRGPSDTQYF; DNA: TGCGCCAGCAGCCAAAGGGGGCCTTCAGATACGCAGTATTTT
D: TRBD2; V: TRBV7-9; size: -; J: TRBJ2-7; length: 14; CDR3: CASSKTSGNYEQYF; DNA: TGTGCCAGCAGCAAGACTAGCGGGAACTACGAGCAGTACTTC
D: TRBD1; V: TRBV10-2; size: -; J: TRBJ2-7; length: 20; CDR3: CASSEPRRDRDLRRGYEQYF; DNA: TGCGCCAGCAGTGAGCCGAGGAGGGACAGGGATTTACGGAGGGGCTACGAGCAGTACTTC
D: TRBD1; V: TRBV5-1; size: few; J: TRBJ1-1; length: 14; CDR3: CASSLEGASTEAFF; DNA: TGCGCCAGCAGCTTGGAGGGGGCGAGCACTGAAGCTTTCTTT
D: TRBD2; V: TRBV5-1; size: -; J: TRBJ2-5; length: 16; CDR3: CASSLMSGAGGETQYF; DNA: TGCGCCAGCAGCTTGATGAGCGGGGCGGGTGGAGAGACCCAGTACTTC
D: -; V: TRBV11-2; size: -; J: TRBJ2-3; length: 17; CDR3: CASSLDLVRGLTDTQYF; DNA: TGTGCCAGCAGCTTAGATCTAGTACGGGGACTCACAGATACGCAGTATTTT